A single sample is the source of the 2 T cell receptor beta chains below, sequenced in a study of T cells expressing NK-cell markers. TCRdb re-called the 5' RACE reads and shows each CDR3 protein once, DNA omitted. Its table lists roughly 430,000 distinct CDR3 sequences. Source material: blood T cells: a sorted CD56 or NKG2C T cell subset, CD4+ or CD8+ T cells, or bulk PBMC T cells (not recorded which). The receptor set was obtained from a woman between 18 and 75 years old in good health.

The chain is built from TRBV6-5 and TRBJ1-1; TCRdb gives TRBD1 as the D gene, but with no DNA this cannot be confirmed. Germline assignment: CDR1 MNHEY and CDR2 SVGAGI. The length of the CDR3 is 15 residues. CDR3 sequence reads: CASSIHRGGNTEAFF.

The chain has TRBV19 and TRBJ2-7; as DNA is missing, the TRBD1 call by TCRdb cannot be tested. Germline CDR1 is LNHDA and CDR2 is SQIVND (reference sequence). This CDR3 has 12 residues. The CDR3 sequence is CASSVTGDEQYF.